The rows below give T cell receptor beta chains drawn from one sample of a study of vaccination and CD4 T cells after COVID-19. TCRdb re-derived calls from the PCR reads in MiXCR, one entry per CDR3 protein. The sample lists 9,500 to 10,000 distinct CDR3 sequences, less than 40% occurring once. These receptors have no known antigen. Sequencing was performed on CD4+ T cells from blood, cultured in vitro. The source is a human donor in good health. Both conserved end residues are trimmed from each CDR3. Some rows mark clone size as missing; the rest say once, few, many or name a class of expanded clone.

V	size	J	CDR3
TRBV10-3	.	TRBJ1-3	AISTDSGNTIY
TRBV19	.	TRBJ1-1	ASSIGQLRAEAF
TRBV9	.	TRBJ2-5	ASSVWTHPRGFVETQY
TRBV19	few	TRBJ2-3	ASKTLAGGSTDTQY
TRBV2	medium-sized	TRBJ1-2	ASTPSEGYGYT
TRBV27	.	TRBJ1-6	ASSPKQGSGSPLH
TRBV9	.	TRBJ2-3	ASSVGSTYTDTQY
TRBV5-1	.	TRBJ1-1	ASSLGTDNTEAF
TRBV6-4	.	TRBJ1-1	ASSTTEGTEAF
TRBV12-3/TRBV12-4	few	TRBJ1-1	ASSFVATEAF
TRBV12-3/TRBV12-4	.	TRBJ2-7	ASTYEQY
TRBV7-9	.	TRBJ1-1	ASSLVTGHGTEAF
TRBV27	.	TRBJ1-2	ASSLFSGEHYGYT